Following are 10 T cell receptor beta chains from one sample sequenced in a study of CD8 T cells in ankylosing spondylitis. TCRdb ran MiXCR on the 5' RACE reads and lists one entry per CDR3 protein. The sample holds approximately 340,000 distinct CDR3 sequences; about 15% are singletons and the top ten take around 0.99%. Input material: blood, either unsorted or a sorted T cell fraction (not recorded which). All receptors derive from a male donor with ankylosing spondylitis or in good health (not recorded which).

The rearrangement uses TRBV11-2 and TRBJ2-7; 11 bases are a match to TRBD2. Germline CDR1 and CDR2: SGHAT and FQNNGV. V was pared by 2 bases and J by 1 base, with 1 base of the junction left unmatched. This CDR3 spans 15 amino acids. As DNA, the CDR3 is TGTGCCAGCAGCTTACTAGCGGGAGGTTCCTACGAGCAGTACTTC. Amino acid sequence: CASSLLAGGSYEQYF.

This clonotype was detected a few times. The chain recombines TRBV10-3 with TRBJ2-7, with TRBD1 matching 9 bases. The CDR3 has 14 residues. V lost 6 bases and J lost 3; bases outside the gene matches: 6. Germline CDR1 is ENHRY and CDR2 is SYGVKD. CDR3 coding DNA: TGTGCCATCAGGGGGGGACAGGGCCTCTACGAGCAGTACTTC. It encodes CAIRGGQGLYEQYF.

This chain joins TRBV3-1 and TRBJ2-4; 13 bases line up with TRBD2. V shed 3 bases and J 2 bases; nucleotides not matched to a gene: 4. Germline-derived CDR1 and CDR2 are LGHDT and YNNKEL (reference sequence). The CDR3 is 17 amino acids. The CDR3 nucleotides are TGTGCCAGCAGCCAGACTAGCGGGGGGTTGACCAAAAACATTCAGTACTTC. This gives the protein CASSQTSGGLTKNIQYF.

In its sample, this clonotype was seen a few times. V is TRBV20-1 and J is TRBJ2-7; 7 bases fit TRBD1. The CDR3 sequence is 12 residues long. V dropped 6 bases and J dropped 3; count of bases not matched to a gene: 5. Germline CDR1 is DFQATT and CDR2 is SNEGSKA (reference sequence). The CDR3 reads CSALDRDYEQYF. In DNA form, the CDR3 reads TGCAGTGCCCTCGACAGGGACTACGAGCAGTACTTC.

This chain uses TRBV5-1 with TRBJ1-1; D unclear. Trimming removed 0 bases at V and 6 bases at J, with 9 bases between. CDR1 and CDR2 (germline): SGHRS, YFSETQ. This CDR3 is built from 13 residues. CDR3: CASSLERGSEAFF. CDR3 coding DNA: TGCGCCAGCAGCTTGGAGCGGGGTTCTGAAGCTTTCTTT.

The J gene is TRBJ2-1, the V gene TRBV20-1; the D gene is possibly TRBD2 (5 bases). The V gene lost 7 bases and the J gene lost 0 bases, with 22 bases spanning the gap. CDR3 length equals 17 residues. CDR1 is DFQATT and CDR2 is SNEGSKA in the germline V gene (reference sequence). The CDR3 coding sequence is TGCAGTGGCGACAAGGCCCTCAAAGGGAGCTCCTACAATGAGCAGTTCTTC. Translated: CSGDKALKGSSYNEQFF.

The chain links TRBV6-1 to TRBJ1-4, with D uncertain. V lost 6 bases, J lost 3 bases, and 14 bases lay in between. The CDR3 contains 15 residues. Germline V lookup: CDR1 MNHNS, CDR2 SASEGT. The CDR3 is CASRDAGLANEKLFF. In DNA, the CDR3 is TGTGCCAGCAGGGACGCCGGTCTAGCTAATGAAAAACTGTTTTTT.

This clonotype was seen a few times. The chain employs TRBV20-1 and TRBJ2-2, with D tentatively TRBD1 (5 bases). The V and J ends lost 3 bases and 2 bases respectively, with 7 bases between them. The CDR3 totals 13 residues. Germline values: CDR1 DFQATT, CDR2 SNEGSKA (reference sequence). The chain's CDR3 is CSASQGNTGELFF. Written as DNA, the CDR3 is TGCAGTGCTAGTCAGGGAAACACCGGGGAGCTGTTTTTT.

This clonotype was recorded at least ten times. The chain employs TRBV5-1 and TRBJ2-7, with a weak D call TRBD2 (6 bases). The CDR3 is 14 amino acids. V was pared by 0 bases and J by 1 base, with 8 bases between. The germline V gene has CDR1 SGHRS and CDR2 YFSETQ. CDR3 region: CASSLAGGSYEQYF. The CDR3 DNA follows: TGCGCCAGCAGCTTGGCCGGAGGGTCCTACGAGCAGTACTTC.

The chain joins TRBV5-1 to TRBJ2-5; 9 nucleotides match TRBD1. Trimming at V came to 4 bases and at J to 2 bases, leaving 6 bases not matched to a gene. Germline CDR1 and CDR2: SGHRS and YFSETQ. The CDR3 covers 15 residues. The CDR3 protein is CASSEEQGAQETQYF. Here the CDR3 DNA reads TGCGCCAGCAGCGAAGAACAGGGGGCTCAAGAGACCCAGTACTTC.